These 16 T cell receptor beta chains share one sample of origin, sequenced in a study of cytomegalovirus exposure and HLA in healthy donors. PCR primers comprised 60 Vbeta and 13 Jbeta primers. Clones were read by immunoSEQ multiplex PCR, and TCRdb kept only the in-frame ones, dropping some. Among roughly 180,000 clones, around 75% were seen once, and the ten largest hold about 2.3%. The sequenced material came from PBMCs. The receptors were sampled from a female donor in good health and CMV-seronegative.

V and J are TRBV19 and TRBJ2-1; 8 bases fit TRBD2. V lost 5 bases to trimming and J lost 5 bases; unmatched junction nucleotides: 2. CDR3 length: 13 amino acids. Per germline, CDR1 LNHDA and CDR2 SQIVND (reference sequence). Here the CDR3 reads CASSGLADNEQFF. The CDR3 coding sequence is TGTGCCAGTAGTGGACTAGCTGACAATGAGCAGTTCTTC.

The V call is TRBV9, the J call TRBJ2-7, with 8 bases that match TRBD1. The J segment lost 4 bases and the V segment lost 5 bases, leaving 8 bases of the junction unmatched. Germline CDR1 and CDR2: SGDLS and YYNGEE. CDR3 size: 14 residues. DNA of the CDR3: TGTGCCAGCAGTTTTGACAGGGGTTCATACGAGCAGTACTTC. It encodes CASSFDRGSYEQYF.

In its sample, this clone was seen a few times. The chain employs TRBV9 and TRBJ2-7; 8 nucleotides agree with TRBD2. Germline values: CDR1 SGDLS, CDR2 YYNGEE. V trimming: 4 bases; J trimming: 3 bases; junction bases outside the gene matches: 9. The CDR3 totals 15 residues. The CDR3 sequence: CASSKQAGANYEQYF. For the CDR3, the DNA is TGTGCCAGCAGCAAACAAGCGGGAGCGAACTACGAGCAGTACTTC.

The V gene is TRBV6-5, the J gene TRBJ1-2, with 8 bases that match TRBD1. V lost 6 bases to trimming and J lost 7 bases; unmatched junction nucleotides: 4. The CDR3 loop spans 12 amino acids. CDR1 and CDR2 (germline): MNHEY, SVGAGI. For the CDR3, the DNA is TGTGCCAGCAGCCTCCAGGGGGCTGGCTACACCTTC. Protein product: CASSLQGAGYTF.

The chain uses TRBV5-1 and TRBJ2-7, with 10 positions matching TRBD1. J was trimmed by 4 bases and V by 7 bases; bases with no gene match: 8. From germline, CDR1 is SGHRS and CDR2 YFSETQ. The CDR3 runs to 14 residues. The CDR3 bases are TGCGCCAGCTCTAAGGGGACAGGGGTTTACGAGCAGTACTTC. Its translation: CASSKGTGVYEQYF.

The V and J genes are TRBV9 and TRBJ1-3; D is ambiguous. Deletions cut 4 bases from V and 0 bases from J, with 14 bases between. CDR1 and CDR2 (germline): SGDLS, YYNGEE. The CDR3 runs 16 residues. DNA of the CDR3: TGTGCCAGCAGCTCAGATCGTCCTTACTCTGGAAACACCATATATTTT. It yields the protein CASSSDRPYSGNTIYF. Using reference TRBV9 and TRBJ1-3 for the parts outside the CDR3, the full variable domain is DSGVTQTPKHLITATGQRVTLRCSPRSGDLSVYWYQQSLDQGLQFLIQYYNGEERAKGNILERFSAQQFPDLHSELNLSSLELGDSALYFCASSSDRPYSGNTIYFGEGSWLTVV.

The chain combines TRBV7-2 with TRBJ1-2, with D unclear. CDR3 length equals 15 residues. V dropped 0 bases and J dropped 4 bases, with 12 bases sitting between them. Germline CDR1 reads SGHTA; CDR2 reads FQGNSA. CDR3 DNA sequence: TGTGCCAGCAGCTTAGCCTTTAGTCCATCCTATGGCTACACCTTC. This encodes CASSLAFSPSYGYTF.

The J gene is TRBJ2-7, the V gene TRBV5-1, with a possible D match to TRBD2 (6 bases). The CDR3 totals 14 residues. V lost 4 bases and J lost 5, with 16 bases in between. Germline V gene data show CDR1 as SGHRS and CDR2 as YFSETQ. In nucleotides, the CDR3 is TGCGCCAGCAGCCCCTCTCCGGGAGTCAACGAGCAGTACTTC. It is translated as CASSPSPGVNEQYF.

With respect to this clone: Compared with germline, one end of the junction differs, possibly owing to a read error. In the same sample, other DNA sequences code for this CDR3. The chain joins TRBV27 to TRBJ2-5; possibly TRBD1 for D (6 bases). The germline CDR1 and CDR2 sequences are MNHEY and SMNVEV (reference sequence). This CDR3 has 14 amino acids. The CDR3: CASSSRDTQETQYF. The CDR3 region has the DNA TGTGCCAGCAGTTCCCGGGACACACAAGAGACTCAGTACTTC.

Note on this clone: One end of the junction is discordant with germline, which a read error may explain. The chain employs TRBV11-2 and TRBJ2-4; D is perhaps TRBD1 (9 bases). Germline V lookup: CDR1 SGHAT, CDR2 FQNNGV. The CDR3 loop spans 19 amino acids. This CDR3 is CASSGQGTRGLIAKNSQYF. Here the CDR3 DNA reads TGTGCCAGCAGTGGACAGGGGACTAGGGGCTTAATAGCCAAAAACAGTCAGTACTTC.

The chain couples TRBV5-4 to TRBJ2-7, with 10 bases that match TRBD1. Per germline, CDR1 SGHNT and CDR2 YYREEE (reference sequence). This CDR3 has 14 amino acids. The ends lost 4 bases at V and 4 bases at J; junction bases unmatched: 5. The CDR3 DNA reads TGTGCCAGCAGCCCGACGGGACAGGGGTACGAGCAGTACTTC. This encodes CASSPTGQGYEQYF.

About this clone itself: A read error may account for a junction end that differs from germline. V is TRBV11-2 and J is TRBJ2-1; 7 nucleotides line up with TRBD2. The CDR3 is 17 amino acids. Per the germline V gene, CDR1 is SGHAT and CDR2 is FQNNGV. CDR3 residues: CASRPLALGHVPRSTLF. CDR3 bases: TGTGCCAGCAGACCACTAGCGCTAGGCCATGTCCCGCGTTCCACCCTCTTC.

The chain employs TRBV6-6 and TRBJ1-1; D gene ambiguous. The V and J ends lost 11 bases and 5 bases respectively, with 18 bases between them. This CDR3 has 13 amino acids. CDR1 MNHNY and CDR2 SVGAGI come from the germline V gene (reference sequence). The CDR3 nucleotides are TGTGCCTCAGAGGGCAGCCCGAGGACTGAAGCTTTCTTT. Amino acid sequence: CASEGSPRTEAFF.

J is TRBJ2-1 and V is TRBV6-1; 10 bases are a match to TRBD2. Germline-derived CDR1 and CDR2 are MNHNS and SASEGT. CDR3 length equals 15 residues. V dropped 6 bases and J dropped 3; count of bases not matched to a gene: 5. DNA of the CDR3: TGTGCCAGCAGCTTAGCGGGAGGCGGCTACAATGAGCAGTTCTTC. Translation gives CASSLAGGGYNEQFF.

This clone was counted a few times. The V and J genes are TRBV18 and TRBJ2-7; tentatively, D is TRBD1 (6 bases). Germline V gives CDR1 KGHSH, CDR2 LQKENI. Trimming took 2 bases from V and 4 from J, leaving 12 bases between them. The CDR3 runs 14 residues. The CDR3 reads CASSPLTGLYEQYF. The CDR3 DNA reads as TGTGCCAGCTCACCATTAACAGGGCTATACGAGCAGTACTTC.

J is TRBJ2-2 and V is TRBV5-1, with D perhaps matching TRBD1 (6 bases). The germline gives CDR1 SGHRS, CDR2 YFSETQ. The CDR3 contains 14 residues. Between the trimmed V and J ends, which lost 3 bases and 6 bases, there was a span of 12 bases. CDR3 DNA: TGCGCCAGCAGCTCTGGACAGTGGGCCGGGGAGCTGTTTTTT. It specifies CASSSGQWAGELFF.